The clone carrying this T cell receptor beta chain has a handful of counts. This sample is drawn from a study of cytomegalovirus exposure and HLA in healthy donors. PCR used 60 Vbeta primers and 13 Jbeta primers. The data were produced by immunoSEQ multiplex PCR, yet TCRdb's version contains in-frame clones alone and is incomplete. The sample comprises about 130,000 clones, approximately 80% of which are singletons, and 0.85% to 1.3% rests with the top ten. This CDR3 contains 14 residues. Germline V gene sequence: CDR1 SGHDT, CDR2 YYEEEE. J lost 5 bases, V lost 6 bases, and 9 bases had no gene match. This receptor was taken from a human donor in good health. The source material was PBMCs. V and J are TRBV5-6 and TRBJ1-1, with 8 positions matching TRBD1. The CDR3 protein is CASNSQGEGTEAFF. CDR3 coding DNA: TGTGCCAGCAACTCACAGGGGGAAGGGACTGAAGCTTTCTTT.